The 21 T cell receptor beta chains listed next were all sequenced from one sample in a study of blood T cell repertoires in COVID-19. Method: immunoSEQ multiplex PCR; TCRdb's copy keeps in-frame clones and lacks some. In the table there are some 70,000 clones, about 90% of which are singletons. Sample: peripheral blood. These TCRs come from a woman of 80 years or more with active COVID-19.

This clone came up once. The chain recombines TRBV23-1 with TRBJ2-3; TRBD1 matches 7 bases. TRBV23-1 is filed as an ORF, its function uncertain. V lost 0 bases to trimming and J lost 0 bases; unmatched junction nucleotides: 12. This CDR3 spans 19 amino acids. Written as DNA, the CDR3 is TGCGCCAGCAGTCAATCGGGCCCTCCGGGACAGACTAGCACAGATACGCAGTATTTT. Translated, it gives CASSQSGPPGQTSTDTQYF.

The chain joins TRBV5-5 to TRBJ2-1; D is possibly TRBD2 (6 bases). CDR1 SGHKS and CDR2 YYEKEE come from the germline V gene (reference sequence). This CDR3 is 14 amino acids long. The germline V and J ends were trimmed by 5 bases and 4 bases, with 13 bases remaining between them. CDR3 bases: TGTGCCAGCAGTCCCCCGGAGGGATACAATGAGCAGTTCTTC. This gives the protein CASSPPEGYNEQFF.

This chain connects TRBV6-6 to TRBJ2-1; tentative D call: TRBD2 (5 bases). CDR1 and CDR2 (germline): MNHNY, SVGAGI (reference sequence). This CDR3 is built from 15 residues. The V end was cut by 0 bases, the J end by 2 bases, with 8 bases between. The CDR3 protein is CASSYSDSAYNEQFF. DNA for the CDR3: TGTGCCAGCAGTTACTCCGATAGCGCCTACAATGAGCAGTTCTTC.

As DNA, the CDR3 is TGTGCCACTCTGGGACAGGGGGCGGTCGGGGAGCTGTTTTTT. It codes for CATLGQGAVGELFF. J is TRBJ2-2 and V is TRBV6-6; 12 bases line up with TRBD1. CDR3 length: 14 residues. Germline assignment: CDR1 MNHNY and CDR2 SVGAGI (reference sequence). V trimming: 10 bases; J trimming: 7 bases; junction bases outside the gene matches: 7.

The CDR3 DNA sequence: TGTGCCAGCCGACTAGCGGGAGGGCCCAATGAGCAGTTCTTC. Translated: CASRLAGGPNEQFF. The chain joins TRBV14 to TRBJ2-1; TRBD2 agrees at 14 bases. Germline lookup yields CDR1 SGHDN and CDR2 FVKESK. V gave up 8 bases and J gave up 6 bases; unmatched junction bases: 3. The CDR3 has 14 residues. Combining the CDR3 with reference TRBV14 and TRBJ2-1 gives the whole variable domain EAGVTQFPSHSVIEKGQTVTLRCDPISGHDNLYWYRRVMGKEIKFLLHFVKESKQDESGMPNNRFLAERTGGTYSTLKVQPAELEDSGVYFCASRLAGGPNEQFFGPGTRLTVL.

The chain carries TRBV7-9 and TRBJ2-1; TRBD1 agrees at 7 bases. Trimming removed 5 bases from V and 8 bases from J; junction bases left unmatched: 9. This CDR3 comprises 14 residues. The germline V gene encodes CDR1 SEHNR and CDR2 FQNEAQ (reference sequence). The CDR3 loop reads CASSGTEVIDEQFF. The CDR3 coding sequence is TGTGCCAGCAGCGGGACAGAGGTCATCGATGAGCAGTTCTTC. The full variable domain, completed using reference TRBV7-9 and TRBJ2-1, is DTGVSQNPRHKITKRGQNVTFRCDPISEHNRLYWYRQTLGQGPEFLTYFQNEAQLEKSRLLSDRFSAERPKGSFSTLEIQRTEQGDSAMYLCASSGTEVIDEQFFGPGTRLTVL.

The chain combines TRBV2 with TRBJ2-7, with 8 bases matching TRBD2. The CDR3 loop spans 13 amino acids. V trimming: 3 bases; J trimming: 6 bases; junction bases outside the gene matches: 4. Germline V gene sequence: CDR1 SNHLY, CDR2 FYNNEI. The CDR3 sequence is CASSEWAGGEQYF. The CDR3 bases are TGTGCCAGCAGTGAGTGGGCGGGAGGCGAGCAGTACTTC.

This rearrangement joins TRBV21-1 to TRBJ2-7; TRBD2 is taken as the D call from the table, unchecked against the DNA. TRBV21-1 counts as a pseudogene. This CDR3 is built from 13 residues. The CDR3 nucleotides read TGTGCCAGACCATTGGGCGGGCTCTACGAGCAGTACTTC. This gives the protein CARPLGGLYEQYF.

This rearrangement joins TRBV7-2 to TRBJ2-1; possibly TRBD2 for D (5 bases). From germline, CDR1 is SGHTA and CDR2 FQGNSA. The CDR3 is 13 residues long. The CDR3 sequence: CASERASYNEQFF. In nucleotides, the CDR3 is TGTGCAAGCGAGAGGGCTTCCTACAATGAGCAGTTCTTC.

The rearrangement joins TRBV13 to TRBJ2-1, with 13 bases fitting TRBD2. Germline CDR1 and CDR2: PRHDT and FYEKMQ (reference sequence). Trimming removed 6 bases from V and 8 bases from J; junction bases left unmatched: 4. The length of the CDR3 is 14 residues. The CDR3, as DNA: TGTGCCAGCAGGCGACTAGCGGGAGGACATGAGCAGTTCTTC. As protein: CASRRLAGGHEQFF.

This chain links TRBV7-9 with TRBJ2-2, with a possible D match to TRBD2 (6 bases). The V gene lost 5 bases and the J gene lost 6 bases, with 19 bases spanning the gap. The CDR3 is 16 amino acids. Germline lookup yields CDR1 SEHNR and CDR2 FQNEAQ (reference sequence). Here the CDR3 reads CASSPSSGRLAGELFF. CDR3 in DNA: TGTGCCAGCAGCCCCTCGTCGGGGAGGCTAGCCGGGGAGCTGTTTTTT.

J is TRBJ1-1 and V is TRBV19; a possible D gene is TRBD1 (5 bases). CDR1 and CDR2 (germline): LNHDA, SQIVND (reference sequence). Trimming cost V 3 bases and J 5 bases, with 16 bases left between them. The CDR3 contains 15 residues. This CDR3 is CASSIRPAGGTEAFF. DNA for the CDR3: TGTGCCAGTAGTATCCGGCCGGCGGGGGGAACTGAAGCTTTCTTT.

The rearrangement uses TRBV7-2 and TRBJ1-2; D is perhaps TRBD1 (6 bases). CDR3 size: 13 residues. CDR1 SGHTA and CDR2 FQGNSA come from the germline V gene. Trimming pared 4 bases from V and 4 bases from J, leaving 10 bases between. The chain's CDR3 is CASSSGQIYGYTF. The CDR3, as DNA: TGTGCCAGCAGCTCCGGACAGATCTATGGCTACACCTTC. Full variable domain (missing parts from reference TRBV7-2 and TRBJ1-2): GAGVSQSPSNKVTEKGKDVELRCDPISGHTALYWYRQSLGQGLEFLIYFQGNSAPDKSGLPSDRFSAERTGGSVSTLTIQRTQQEDSAVYLCASSSGQIYGYTFGSGTRLTVV.

This chain uses TRBV6-5 with TRBJ2-1; D gene uncertain. Trimming removed 7 bases from V and 5 bases from J, with 9 bases in between. The V gene's germline CDR1 is MNHEY and CDR2 SVGAGI. The CDR3 runs 12 residues. CDR3 loop: CASTAQHNEQFF. The CDR3 coding sequence is TGTGCCAGCACAGCGCAACACAATGAGCAGTTCTTC.

This clone showed up just a few times. V is TRBV28 and J is TRBJ1-1, with 12 nucleotides matching TRBD1. Unmatched junction bases numbered 17, after V lost 5 bases and J lost 4 bases. The CDR3 is 19 residues long. CDR1 is MDHEN and CDR2 is SYDVKM in the germline V gene. Here the CDR3 reads CASSPLSLGQGAGGTEAFF. The CDR3 DNA sequence: TGTGCCAGCAGTCCACTATCTCTGGGACAGGGGGCCGGTGGCACTGAAGCTTTCTTT.

V usage is TRBV27 and J usage is TRBJ2-3; 14 bases match TRBD2. The germline CDR1 and CDR2 sequences are MNHEY and SMNVEV (reference sequence). V was clipped by 6 bases and J by 6 bases; unmatched bases: 5. The CDR3 is 15 residues long. This CDR3 reads CASSPGLAGEDTQYF. CDR3 coding DNA: TGTGCCAGCAGCCCGGGACTAGCGGGAGAGGATACGCAGTATTTT.

This clone has only one observation. The chain joins TRBV5-6 to TRBJ1-5; perhaps TRBD1 as D (6 bases). From germline, CDR1 is SGHDT and CDR2 YYEEEE. This CDR3 has 15 residues. Trimming took 1 base from V and 2 from J, leaving 10 bases between them. CDR3 nucleotides: TGTGCCAGCAGCTTGTCAGGGGCGGGCAATCAGCCCCAGCATTTT. Translation: CASSLSGAGNQPQHF.

V and J are TRBV18 and TRBJ1-1; possibly TRBD1 for D (5 bases). V dropped 5 bases and J dropped 4 bases, with 14 bases sitting between them. This CDR3 comprises 14 residues. Per germline, CDR1 KGHSH and CDR2 LQKENI. The DNA for the CDR3 is TGTGCCAGCTCAGTAACGACAGTGTTCACTGAAGCTTTCTTT. Its translation: CASSVTTVFTEAFF. Combining the CDR3 with reference TRBV18 and TRBJ1-1 gives the whole variable domain NAGVMQNPRHLVRRRGQEARLRCSPMKGHSHVYWYRQLPEEGLKFMVYLQKENIIDESGMPKERFSAEFPKEGPSILRIQQVVRGDSAAYFCASSVTTVFTEAFFGQGTRLTVV.

This clone was counted once. This rearrangement joins TRBV7-3 to TRBJ2-1; 9 bases are shared with TRBD2. V was pared by 3 bases and J by 8 bases, with 8 bases of the junction left unmatched. This CDR3 comprises 15 residues. Per the germline V gene, CDR1 is SGHTA and CDR2 is FQGTGA. The CDR3 coding sequence is TGTGCCAGCAGCTTGAATAGCGGGAGTAGGGATGAGCAGTTCTTC. Protein sequence: CASSLNSGSRDEQFF.

The V gene is TRBV5-1, the J gene TRBJ2-7; D is unresolved. Per germline, CDR1 SGHRS and CDR2 YFSETQ. V was pared by 7 bases and J by 3 bases, with 14 bases between. This CDR3 has 13 residues. Here the CDR3 DNA reads TGCGCCAGCCCATTGTTCCCGGTCTACGAGCAGTACTTC. This translates into CASPLFPVYEQYF.

V and J are TRBV30 and TRBJ1-5; a weak D match, TRBD1 (6 bases). This CDR3 comprises 16 residues. The V gene's germline CDR1 is GTSNPN and CDR2 SVGIG (reference sequence). The V and J ends lost 0 bases and 4 bases respectively, with 16 bases between them. The CDR3 protein is CAWSVRWGRGNQPQHF. As DNA, the CDR3 is TGTGCCTGGAGTGTACGTTGGGGCAGGGGAAATCAGCCCCAGCATTTT.